This T cell receptor (beta chain) emerged from a study of Ad26.COV2.S vaccination and SARS-CoV-2 variants. TCRdb keeps only in-frame clones here, not all; method: immunoSEQ multiplex PCR. The sample lists some 370,000 clones, 83% occurring once. Treatment of the sample: around 19 received Ad26.COV2.S at low or high dose, single or two shots; five or six received placebo; per-sample allocation not given. Sampling occurred on day 63 after the first vaccine or placebo injection. Here the sequenced sample was peripheral blood, taken in a trial of Ad26.COV2.S vaccine versus placebo. This clonotype was obtained from a person aged 18-65 years who received the Ad26.COV2.S COVID-19 vaccine or a placebo.

CDR3 in amino acids: CAWSPNRVGYTF. CDR3 bases: TGTGCCTGGAGTCCGAACAGGGTCGGCTACACCTTC. The genes are TRBV30 and TRBJ1-2; D possibly corresponds to TRBD1 (6 bases). CDR3 length: 12 amino acids. Trimming took 2 bases from V and 8 from J, leaving 12 bases between them. Germline V gene lookup returns CDR1 GTSNPN and CDR2 SVGIG (reference sequence).